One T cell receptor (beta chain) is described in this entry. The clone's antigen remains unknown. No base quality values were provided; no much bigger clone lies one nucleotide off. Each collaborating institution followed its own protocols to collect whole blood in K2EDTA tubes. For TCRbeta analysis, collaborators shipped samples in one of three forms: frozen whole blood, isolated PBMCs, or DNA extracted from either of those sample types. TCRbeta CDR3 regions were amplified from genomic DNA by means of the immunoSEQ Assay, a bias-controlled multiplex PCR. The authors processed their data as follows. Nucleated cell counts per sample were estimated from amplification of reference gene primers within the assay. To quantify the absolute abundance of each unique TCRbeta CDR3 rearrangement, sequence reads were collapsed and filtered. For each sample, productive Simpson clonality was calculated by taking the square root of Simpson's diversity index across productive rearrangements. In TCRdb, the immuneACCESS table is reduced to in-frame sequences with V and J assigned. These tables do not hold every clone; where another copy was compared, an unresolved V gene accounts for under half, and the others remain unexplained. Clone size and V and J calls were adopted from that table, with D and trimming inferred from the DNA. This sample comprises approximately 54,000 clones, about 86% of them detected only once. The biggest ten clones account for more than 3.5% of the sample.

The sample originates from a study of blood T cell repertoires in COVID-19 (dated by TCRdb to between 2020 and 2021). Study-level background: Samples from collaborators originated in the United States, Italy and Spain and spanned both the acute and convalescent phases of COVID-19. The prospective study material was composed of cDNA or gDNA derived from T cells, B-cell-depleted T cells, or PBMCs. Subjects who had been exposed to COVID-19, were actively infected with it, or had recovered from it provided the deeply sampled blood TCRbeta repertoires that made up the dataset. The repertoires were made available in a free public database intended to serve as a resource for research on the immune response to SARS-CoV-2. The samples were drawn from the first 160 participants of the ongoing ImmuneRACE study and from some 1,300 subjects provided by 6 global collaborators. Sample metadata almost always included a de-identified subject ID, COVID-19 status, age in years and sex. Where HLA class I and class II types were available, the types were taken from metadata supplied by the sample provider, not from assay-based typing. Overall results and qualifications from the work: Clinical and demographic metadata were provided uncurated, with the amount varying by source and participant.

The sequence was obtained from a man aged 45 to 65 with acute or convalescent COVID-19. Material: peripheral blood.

At the DNA level, the sequence is TGTGCCATTTCCCCCTCACTTAGCTCTGGAAACACCATATATTTT. This yields the protein CAISPSLSSGNTIYF. This chain is built from TRBV10-3 and TRBJ1-3, with the D gene uncertain. Spanning cysteine to phenylalanine, the CDR3 consists of 15 amino acids. Only the CDR3 DNA stays, 45 bases, in frame from base 1. The germline V gene provides CDR1 ENHRY and CDR2 SYGVKD. Deletion took 9 bases off V and 0 bases off J, with a span of 15 bases between the germline ends.